This T cell receptor beta chain was profiled in a study of cytomegalovirus exposure and HLA in healthy donors. This clone has just a few counts. PCR primers comprised 60 Vbeta and 13 Jbeta primers. Libraries were prepared by immunoSEQ multiplex PCR; TCRdb keeps only in-frame clonotypes and omits some of them. The sample carries about 130,000 clones, approximately 8.7% recorded once. The CDR3 spans 16 residues. Germline values: CDR1 SGHNT, CDR2 YYREEE (reference sequence). Trimming removed 4 bases from V and 2 bases from J; junction bases left unmatched: 9. The source of this sequence is a man aged 35 to 55 in good health and CMV-seronegative. This chain connects TRBV5-4 to TRBJ2-3, with TRBD2 matching over 8 bases. Sequencing was done on a sample of PBMCs. The CDR3 region has the DNA TGTGCCAGCAGCCCCCGGGTAGCGGGGCACACAGATACGCAGTATTTT. Translated, it gives CASSPRVAGHTDTQYF.